These 19 T cell receptor beta chains came from one sample sequenced in a study of blood T cells in healthy people across ages. A second PCR, run for about 6 to 11 cycles, used a sample-barcoded 5' primer plus a J-beta primer mix. Via MiXCR, TCRdb re-called the 5' RACE reads, giving one row per CDR3 protein. The table lists roughly 1,500,000 distinct CDR3 sequences, about 35% of them singletons. Input material: blood. Receptor source: a woman aged 25 to 39 in good health.

This clonotype appeared a few times. V is TRBV7-3 and J is TRBJ2-1; the match to TRBD2 covers 10 bases. The germline gives CDR1 SGHTA, CDR2 FQGTGA. This CDR3 has 16 amino acids. With 5 bases clipped from V and 8 bases from J, the junction kept 12 bases outside the gene matches. The CDR3 coding sequence is TGTGCCAGCAGCCCTCGGGGACTAGCGAGTAACGATGAGCAGTTCTTC. Translation: CASSPRGLASNDEQFF. Together with reference TRBV7-3 and TRBJ2-1, the CDR3 gives the full variable domain: GAGVSQTPSNKVTEKGKYVELRCDPISGHTALYWYRQSLGQGPEFLIYFQGTGAADDSGLPNDRFFAVRPEGSVSTLKIQRTERGDSAVYLCASSPRGLASNDEQFFGPGTRLTVL.

This clonotype has ten or more counts. This rearrangement joins TRBV11-3 to TRBJ1-5; D remains ambiguous. The germline V gene encodes CDR1 SGHNT and CDR2 YENEEA. V was clipped by 3 bases and J by 3 bases, with 3 bases between them. The CDR3 contains 12 residues. The DNA of the CDR3 is TGTGCCAGCAGCTTTGACAATCAGCCCCAGCATTTT. Translated: CASSFDNQPQHF.

This clonotype was recorded a few times. J is TRBJ1-5 and V is TRBV20-1; D possibly corresponds to TRBD1 (6 bases). The CDR3 sequence is 13 residues long. CDR1 DFQATT and CDR2 SNEGSKA come from the germline V gene (reference sequence). CDR3 region: CRLRGYSNQPQHF. Written as DNA, the CDR3 is TGCAGACTGAGGGGGTATAGCAATCAGCCCCAGCATTTT.

The V gene is TRBV29-1, the J gene TRBJ1-1; perhaps TRBD1 as D (5 bases). CDR1 and CDR2 (germline): SQVTM, ANQGSEA. This CDR3 region has 13 residues. V was trimmed by 5 bases and J by 0 bases, leaving 10 bases between them. The CDR3 reads CSVQGRMNTEAFF. The CDR3 coding sequence is TGCAGCGTTCAGGGCCGCATGAACACTGAAGCTTTCTTT.

The chain combines TRBV29-1 with TRBJ1-4; no firm D call. The germline gives CDR1 SQVTM, CDR2 ANQGSEA. V was cut by 4 bases and J by 8 bases, with 14 bases left in between. This CDR3 is built from 13 residues. The CDR3 DNA sequence: TGCAGCGTTGCGGCTCCGGTAGAGGAAAAACTGTTTTTT. Translation: CSVAAPVEEKLFF.

The CDR3 sequence is CASSQGTSTVIAQYF. The CDR3, as DNA: TGTGCCAGCAGCCAGGGGACTTCGACAGTGATTGCGCAGTATTTT. V usage is TRBV3-1 and J usage is TRBJ2-3, with D maybe TRBD2 (6 bases). This CDR3 contains 15 residues. The germline gives CDR1 LGHDT, CDR2 YNNKEL (reference sequence). Between the trimmed V and J ends, which lost 3 bases and 10 bases, there was a span of 20 bases.

Of note for this clonotype: Germline and junction disagree at one end, which may indicate a read error. The chain couples TRBV15 to TRBJ2-7; D ambiguous. Near its end, the DNA agrees better with TRBJ2-5, so the J call may be wrong. CDR3 length: 12 residues. Germline V gene sequence: CDR1 LNHNV, CDR2 YYDKDF (reference sequence). The CDR3: CAASRGAETQYF. The CDR3 DNA reads as TGTGCCGCCAGCAGAGGTGCAGAGACCCAGTACTTC.

In its sample, this clonotype was seen many times. The rearrangement joins TRBV20-1 to TRBJ2-7; 7 positions match TRBD2. CDR1 and CDR2 (germline): DFQATT, SNEGSKA (reference sequence). Trimming cost V 3 bases and J 5 bases; bases outside gene matches: 13. The CDR3 length is 15 residues. The DNA of the CDR3 is TGCAGTGCTAGGAGACTAGCCGGGGTTAGGGACGAGCAGTACTTC. It is translated as CSARRLAGVRDEQYF.

This clonotype was found a few times. The J gene is TRBJ1-2, the V gene TRBV10-3; D may be TRBD1 (6 bases). The germline gives CDR1 ENHRY, CDR2 SYGVKD. The length of the CDR3 is 16 residues. The V gene lost 3 bases and the J gene lost 1 base, with 15 bases spanning the gap. CDR3 residues: CAISDLGQGYNYGYTF. CDR3 bases: TGTGCCATCAGTGACCTGGGGCAGGGGTATAACTATGGCTACACCTTC.

CDR3 region: CSVAGISTGELFF. The DNA of the CDR3 is TGCAGCGTCGCCGGGATTTCCACCGGGGAGCTGTTTTTT. The rearrangement links TRBV29-1 to TRBJ2-2; a weak D match, TRBD2 (5 bases). CDR3 length: 13 residues. V was shortened by 6 bases and J by 4 bases, with 12 bases between the two germline ends. Per germline, CDR1 SQVTM and CDR2 ANQGSEA.

The table lists this clonotype with a few counts. The chain is built from TRBV7-9 and TRBJ1-2; D gene unclear. CDR1 is SEHNR, CDR2 FQNEAQ, per germline (reference sequence). V dropped 2 bases and J dropped 8 bases, with 6 bases sitting between them. This CDR3 has 11 amino acids. The CDR3 loop reads CASSLSPGYTF. The CDR3, as DNA: TGTGCCAGCAGCTTATCTCCCGGCTACACCTTC.

The rearrangement links TRBV5-6 to TRBJ1-2; a weak D match, TRBD1 (5 bases). The germline gives CDR1 SGHDT, CDR2 YYEEEE. CDR3 length: 14 residues. V lost 5 bases and J 3 bases, leaving 14 bases between the germline ends. Written as DNA, the CDR3 is TGTGCCAGCAGGCCCACTGACAGATACTATGGCTACACCTTC. It codes for CASRPTDRYYGYTF.

This clonotype was seen a few times. The chain has TRBV12-3 or TRBV12-4 and TRBJ2-7; TRBD2 is a possible D gene (6 bases). V gave up 6 bases and J gave up 0 bases, with 21 bases separating them. This CDR3 comprises 17 residues. The CDR3 region has the DNA TGTGCCAGCAGCTTGCGGGGAGGCAGTGCGAGCTCCTACGAGCAGTACTTC. Protein sequence: CASSLRGGSASSYEQYF.

This clonotype was observed a handful of times. This sequence joins TRBV27 and TRBJ2-5, with 15 positions matching TRBD2. CDR1 MNHEY and CDR2 SMNVEV come from the germline V gene (reference sequence). J was trimmed by 5 bases and V by 6 bases; bases with no gene match: 7. The CDR3 totals 16 residues. This chain's CDR3 is CASRRGLAGGRETQYF. Here the CDR3 DNA reads TGTGCCAGCAGGCGGGGACTAGCGGGGGGTAGGGAGACCCAGTACTTC.

This rearrangement joins TRBV7-2 to TRBJ2-7, with D unclear. Germline CDR1 and CDR2: SGHTA and FQGNSA. CDR3 length: 13 residues. V lost 2 bases and J 6 bases, leaving 11 bases between the germline ends. The CDR3 nucleotides read TGTGCCAGCAGCTTAAACGGCGGAGCCGAGCAGTACTTC. Protein sequence: CASSLNGGAEQYF.

Comments on this clonotype: The junction departs from germline at one end; a sequencing error may be responsible. CDR3 sequence (DNA): TGTGCCAGCAGTTTGCGGGTAAGCACAGATATGCAGTATTTT. Translating it yields CASSLRVSTDMQYF. The J gene is TRBJ2-3, the V gene TRBV12-3 or TRBV12-4; D perhaps matches TRBD2 (5 bases). CDR3 size: 14 residues.

This chain connects TRBV20-1 to TRBJ2-5, with D perhaps matching TRBD1 (5 bases). The J call could be wrong; TRBJ2-7 is a better fit for the DNA end. CDR1 is DFQATT, CDR2 SNEGSKA, per germline (reference sequence). This CDR3 spans 14 amino acids. The CDR3 nucleotides are TGCAGTGCTAGTCATGGGGCAGGGTGGGCCGAGCAGTACTTC. Translated: CSASHGAGWAEQYF.

The chain combines TRBV27 with TRBJ1-3; D is uncertain. Germline CDR1 MNHEY, CDR2 SMNVEV (reference sequence). Trimming removed 4 bases from V and 0 bases from J, with 7 bases in between. The CDR3 runs 14 residues. CDR3 sequence (DNA): TGTGCCAGCAGTTCCGCTTTCTCTGGAAACACCATATATTTT. Translating it yields CASSSAFSGNTIYF.

This clonotype was recorded many times. The chain has TRBV20-1 and TRBJ2-5, with 7 positions matching TRBD1. This CDR3 spans 13 amino acids. Trimming removed 4 bases from V and 5 bases from J; junction bases left unmatched: 7. CDR1 DFQATT and CDR2 SNEGSKA come from the germline V gene (reference sequence). The CDR3 DNA follows: TGCAGTGCTAAGGGGGCAAAGAGGGAGACCCAGTACTTC. Amino acid sequence: CSAKGAKRETQYF.